The T cell receptor beta chain under discussion was sequenced for a study of a mutant IDH1 vaccine in newly diagnosed glioma. In the study overall: Following radiotherapy alone, or alongside temozolomide cycles, vaccination was started after an interval of 4-6 weeks. Pretreatment consisted of radiotherapy, temozolomide, or both, with most receiving both.

V dropped 5 bases and J dropped 4; count of bases not matched to a gene: 6. The CDR3 length is 15 residues. Germline V gives CDR1 MNHNY, CDR2 SVGAGI (reference sequence). As to time point: week 11, during vaccination. Each dose delivered 300 ug of mutant IDH1 20-mer peptide subcutaneously with imiquimod. With regard to this clone: Its antigen is as yet unknown.

Assay: immunoSEQ multiplex PCR; the TCRdb copy retains only in-frame clones and omits some. Of 55,000 or so clones listed, roughly 90% were seen once; the top ten hold over 2%. Study findings and constraints: Vaccination induced immune responses in approximately 94% of patients.

This specimen consisted of PBMCs, obtained from a glioma patient whose treatment included an IDH1 peptide vaccine. This TCR derives from a man aged 50-59 years with glioma. The V and J genes are TRBV6-6 and TRBJ2-1; 9 bases agree with TRBD2. CDR3 DNA sequence: TGTGCCAGCAGTGTGAAGAGCGGGGGGTACAATGAGCAGTTCTTC. Protein sequence: CASSVKSGGYNEQFF.